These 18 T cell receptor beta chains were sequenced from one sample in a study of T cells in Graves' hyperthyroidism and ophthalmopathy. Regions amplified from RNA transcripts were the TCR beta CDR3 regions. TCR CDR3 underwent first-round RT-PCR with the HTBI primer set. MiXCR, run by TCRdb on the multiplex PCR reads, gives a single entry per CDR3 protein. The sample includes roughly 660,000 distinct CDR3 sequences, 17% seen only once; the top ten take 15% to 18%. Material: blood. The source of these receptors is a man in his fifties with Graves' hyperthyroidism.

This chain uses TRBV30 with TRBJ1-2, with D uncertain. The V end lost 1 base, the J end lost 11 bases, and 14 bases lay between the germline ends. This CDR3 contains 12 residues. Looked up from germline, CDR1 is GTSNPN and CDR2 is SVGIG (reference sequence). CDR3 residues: CAWSEKSLGYTF. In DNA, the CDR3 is TGTGCCTGGAGTGAAAAATCTCTCGGTTACACCTTC. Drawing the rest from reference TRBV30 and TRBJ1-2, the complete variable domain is SQTIHQWPATLVQPVGSPLSLECTVEGTSNPNLYWYRQAAGRGLQLLFYSVGIGQISSEVPQNLSASRPQDRQFILSSKKLLLSDSGFYLCAWSEKSLGYTFGSGTRLTVV.

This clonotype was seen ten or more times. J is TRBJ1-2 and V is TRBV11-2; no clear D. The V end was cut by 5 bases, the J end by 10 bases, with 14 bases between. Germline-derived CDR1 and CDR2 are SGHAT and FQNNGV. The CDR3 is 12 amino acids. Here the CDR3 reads CASSPTDPTYTF. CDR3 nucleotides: TGTGCCAGCAGCCCTACAGACCCGACCTACACCTTC.

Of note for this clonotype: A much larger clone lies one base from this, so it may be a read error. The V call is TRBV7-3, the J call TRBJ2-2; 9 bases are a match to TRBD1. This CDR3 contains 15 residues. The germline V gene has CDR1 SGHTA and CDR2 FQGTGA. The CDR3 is CASSLMGQGPGELVF. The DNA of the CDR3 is TGTGCCAGCAGCTTAATGGGACAGGGACCGGGGGAGCTGGTTTTT.

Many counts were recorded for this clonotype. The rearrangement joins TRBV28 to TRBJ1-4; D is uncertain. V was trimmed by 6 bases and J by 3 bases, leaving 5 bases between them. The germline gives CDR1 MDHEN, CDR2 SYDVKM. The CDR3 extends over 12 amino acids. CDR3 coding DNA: TGTGCCAGCAGAACCCCTAATGAAAAACTGTTTTTT. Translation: CASRTPNEKLFF.

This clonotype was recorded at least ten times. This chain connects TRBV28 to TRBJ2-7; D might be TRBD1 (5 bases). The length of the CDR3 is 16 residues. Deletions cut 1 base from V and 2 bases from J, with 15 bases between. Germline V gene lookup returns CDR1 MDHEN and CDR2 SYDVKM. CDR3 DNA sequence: TGTGCCAGCAGTTTATTGGGCCAGGGTTACCCCTACGAGCAGTACTTC. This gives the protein CASSLLGQGYPYEQYF.

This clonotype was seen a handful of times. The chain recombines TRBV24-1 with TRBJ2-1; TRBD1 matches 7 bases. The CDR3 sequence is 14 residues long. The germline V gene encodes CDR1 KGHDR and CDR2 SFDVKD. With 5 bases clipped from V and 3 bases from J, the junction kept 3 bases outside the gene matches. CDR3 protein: CATSAGQFYNEQFF. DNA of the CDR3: TGTGCCACCAGTGCGGGACAGTTCTACAATGAGCAGTTCTTC.

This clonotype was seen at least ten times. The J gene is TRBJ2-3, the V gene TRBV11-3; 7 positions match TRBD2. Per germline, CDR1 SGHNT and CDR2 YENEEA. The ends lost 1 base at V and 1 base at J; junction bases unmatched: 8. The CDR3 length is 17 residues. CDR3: CASSLAVRGGGTDTQYF. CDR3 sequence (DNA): TGTGCCAGCAGCTTAGCCGTCCGGGGAGGGGGCACAGATACGCAGTATTTT.

The CDR3 is CASSLAQGPQETQYF. The CDR3 DNA sequence: TGTGCCAGCAGCTTAGCGCAGGGCCCTCAAGAGACCCAGTACTTC. The chain couples TRBV7-3 to TRBJ2-5; perhaps TRBD1 as D (5 bases). This CDR3 spans 15 amino acids. V was trimmed by 2 bases and J by 2 bases, leaving 12 bases between them. The germline V gene has CDR1 SGHTA and CDR2 FQGTGA.

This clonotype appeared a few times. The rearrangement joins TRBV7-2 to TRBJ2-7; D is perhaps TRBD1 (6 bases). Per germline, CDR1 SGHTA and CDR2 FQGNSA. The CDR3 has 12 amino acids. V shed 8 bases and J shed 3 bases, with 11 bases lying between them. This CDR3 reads CASRPGHYEQYF. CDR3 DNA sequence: TGTGCCAGCCGTCCGGGACACTACGAGCAGTACTTC.

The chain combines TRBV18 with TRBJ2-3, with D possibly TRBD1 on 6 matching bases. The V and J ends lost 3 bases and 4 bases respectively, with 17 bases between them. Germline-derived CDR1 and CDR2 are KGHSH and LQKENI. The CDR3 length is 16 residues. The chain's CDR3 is CASSPGVGRGSDTQYF. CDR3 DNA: TGTGCCAGCTCACCGGGAGTGGGCAGGGGATCAGATACGCAGTATTTT. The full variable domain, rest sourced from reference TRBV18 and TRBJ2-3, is NAGVMQNPRHLVRRRGQEARLRCSPMKGHSHVYWYRQLPEEGLKFMVYLQKENIIDESGMPKERFSAEFPKEGPSILRIQQVVRGDSAAYFCASSPGVGRGSDTQYFGPGTRLTVL.

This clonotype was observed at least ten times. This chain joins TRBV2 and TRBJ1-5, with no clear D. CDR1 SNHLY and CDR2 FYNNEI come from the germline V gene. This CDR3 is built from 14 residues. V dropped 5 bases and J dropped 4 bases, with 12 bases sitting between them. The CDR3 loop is CASSPDTANQPQHF. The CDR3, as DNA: TGTGCCAGCAGTCCCGACACTGCGAATCAGCCCCAGCATTTT.

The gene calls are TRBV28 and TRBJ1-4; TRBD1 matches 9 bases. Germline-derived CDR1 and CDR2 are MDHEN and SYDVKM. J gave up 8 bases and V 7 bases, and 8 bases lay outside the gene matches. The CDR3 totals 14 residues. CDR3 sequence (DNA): TGTGCCAGCACCCCCGGGACAGGGCAGGAAAAACTGTTTTTT. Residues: CASTPGTGQEKLFF.

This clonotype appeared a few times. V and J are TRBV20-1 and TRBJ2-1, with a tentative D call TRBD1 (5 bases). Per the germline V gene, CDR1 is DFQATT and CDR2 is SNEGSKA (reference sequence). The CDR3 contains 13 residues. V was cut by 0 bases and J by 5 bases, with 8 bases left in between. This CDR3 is CSAREGRDNEQFF. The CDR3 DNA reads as TGCAGTGCTAGAGAGGGCAGGGACAATGAGCAGTTCTTC.

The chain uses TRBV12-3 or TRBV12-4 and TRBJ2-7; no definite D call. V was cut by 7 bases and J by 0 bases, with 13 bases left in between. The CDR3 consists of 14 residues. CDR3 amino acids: CASTLTRNSYEQYF. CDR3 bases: TGTGCCAGCACCCTGACACGAAACTCCTACGAGCAGTACTTC.

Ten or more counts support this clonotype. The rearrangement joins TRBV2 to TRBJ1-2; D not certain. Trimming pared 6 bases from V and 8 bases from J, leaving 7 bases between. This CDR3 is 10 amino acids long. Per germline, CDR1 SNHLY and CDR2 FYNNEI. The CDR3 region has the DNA TGTGCCAGCAGCGAGGCGGGCTACACCTTC. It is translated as CASSEAGYTF.

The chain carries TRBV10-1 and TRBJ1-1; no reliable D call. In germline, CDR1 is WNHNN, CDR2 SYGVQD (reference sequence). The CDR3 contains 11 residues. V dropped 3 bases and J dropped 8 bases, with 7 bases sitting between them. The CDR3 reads CASSEGYEAFF. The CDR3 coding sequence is TGCGCCAGCAGTGAAGGGTACGAAGCTTTCTTT.

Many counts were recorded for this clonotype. CDR3 sequence reads: CASSSGTGTLDTIYF. The CDR3 DNA follows: TGTGCCAGCAGCTCCGGGACAGGGACCCTGGACACCATATATTTT. The rearrangement joins TRBV28 to TRBJ1-3, with 9 bases fitting TRBD1. After removal of 6 bases from V and 8 bases from J, the junction contained 11 bases not matched to a gene. Looked up from germline, CDR1 is MDHEN and CDR2 is SYDVKM. The CDR3 is 15 residues long.

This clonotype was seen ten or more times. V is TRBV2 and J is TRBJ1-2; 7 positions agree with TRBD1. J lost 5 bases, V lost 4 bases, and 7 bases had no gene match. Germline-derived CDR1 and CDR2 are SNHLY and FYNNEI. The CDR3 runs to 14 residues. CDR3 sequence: CASSGRAGQYGYTF. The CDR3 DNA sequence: TGTGCCAGCAGTGGCCGGGCGGGACAGTATGGCTACACCTTC.